This T cell receptor beta chain was captured by sequencing in a study of cytomegalovirus exposure and HLA in healthy donors (TCRdb year 2017). Some background on the complete study: According to a later analysis, one platform produced both the 100 to 150 validation repertoires and the 666 repertoires of the first cohort. The study aimed to test whether signatures of past pathogen exposure could be identified by cataloging public T cell receptors. Along with the roughly 610-subject first cohort, a separate validation cohort of over 90 different subjects was used. To predict cytomegalovirus infection status, the study combined high-throughput TCR immunosequencing, statistical association of individual TCRs with disease status, and machine learning. Beyond this particular receptor, the publication reports: A later analysis had no HLA typing for the validation cohort, so co-occurrence there was scored across all 110 or so repertoires. The study listed 164 TCR beta chains as associated with cytomegalovirus. Subsequent analysis determined that TCRs grouped into clusters in the first cohort also showed a tendency toward co-occurrence across the roughly 110 validation repertoires, and approximately 94% of cluster scores exceeded 0. A few of the identified cytomegalovirus-associated TCR beta chains were confirmed in vitro to be specific for cytomegalovirus antigens. In both the original and validation cohorts, the classifier was reported to diagnose cytomegalovirus status with high specificity and sensitivity. According to the authors, the approach could potentially be generalized to other disease states and immunological phenotypes. Across donors, most TCR sequences were observed very rarely, whereas some public TCRs were present in many individuals.

Note on this clone: This clone's antigen is unknown. No much larger clone is present one base from it, and per-base qualities are unavailable.

The library came from the immunoSEQ multiplex PCR assay. In the paper's pipeline: A statistical classification framework was built for diagnosing cytomegalovirus status from the catalog of TCR beta chain sequences. Held by TCRdb, this immuneACCESS table contains in-frame sequences only and omits some clones. Under half of the omission traces to an unresolved V gene where checked; the cause of the rest is unknown. V, J and clone size are taken as reported in that table, and D and trimming were inferred from the DNA itself. This sample gives over 250,000 clones in total; around 90% of them show up just once. The top ten clones comprise over 1% of the sample. Taken from the germline V gene, the CDR1 and CDR2 loops are SGDLS and YYNGEE. The CDR3 numbers 17 residues from cysteine through phenylalanine. The kept DNA is CDR3 alone, 51 bases in frame from the first base. V loses 1 base of germline sequence and J loses 3 bases, and the interval between the two ends is 20 bases.

The donors belonged to the validation cohort of under 150 subjects, which was separate from the approximately 700-subject first cohort. The receptor chain draws on TRBV9 and TRBJ2-7; matching of 6 bases hints at TRBD2 as the D gene. The source material was PBMCs. The sequence was collected from a woman aged 25 to 39 in good health and CMV-seropositive. The CDR3: CASSVSASRLVDYEQYF. The DNA is as follows: TGTGCCAGCAGCGTAAGCGCCAGCCGACTAGTTGACTACGAGCAGTACTTC.